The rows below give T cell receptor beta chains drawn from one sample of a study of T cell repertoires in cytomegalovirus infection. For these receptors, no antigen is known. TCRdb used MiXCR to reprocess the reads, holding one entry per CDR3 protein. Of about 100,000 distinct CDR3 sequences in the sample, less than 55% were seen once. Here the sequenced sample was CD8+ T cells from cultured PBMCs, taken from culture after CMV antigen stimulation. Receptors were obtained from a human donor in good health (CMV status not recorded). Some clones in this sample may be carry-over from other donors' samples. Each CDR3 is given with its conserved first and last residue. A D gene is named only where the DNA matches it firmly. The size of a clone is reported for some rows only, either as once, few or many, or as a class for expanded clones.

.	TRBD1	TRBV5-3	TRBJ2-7	CASSWTGFEDEQYF	TGTGCCAGCAGCTGGACAGGGTTCGAAGACGAGCAGTACTTC
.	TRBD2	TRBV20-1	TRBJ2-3	CSATRLAESTDTQYF	TGCAGTGCTACCCGACTAGCCGAAAGCACAGATACGCAGTATTTT
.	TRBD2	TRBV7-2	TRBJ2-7	CASSWTSGTGYEQYF	TGTGCCAGCAGCTGGACTAGCGGGACTGGGTACGAGCAGTACTTC
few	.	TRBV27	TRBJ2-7	CASSLSGGLYEQYF	TGTGCCAGCAGTTTATCGGGGGGCCTCTACGAGCAGTACTTC
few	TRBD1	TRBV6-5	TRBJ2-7	CASNTGTGTYEQYF	TGTGCCAGCAACACCGGGACAGGGACATACGAGCAGTACTTC
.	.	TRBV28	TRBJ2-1	CASSEPSSYNEQFF	TGTGCCAGCAGTGAACCGAGCTCCTACAATGAGCAGTTCTTC
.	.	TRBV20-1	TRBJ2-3	CSARGEFFREGGTDTQYF	TGCAGTGCTAGAGGAGAATTTTTCAGGGAAGGGGGCACAGATACGCAGTATTTT
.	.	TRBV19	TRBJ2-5	CASSGNRKETQYF	TGTGCCAGTAGCGGGAACAGAAAAGAGACCCAGTACTTC
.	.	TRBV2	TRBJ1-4	CASSELGDANEKLFF	TGTGCCAGCAGCGAACTTGGGGATGCTAATGAAAAACTGTTTTTT
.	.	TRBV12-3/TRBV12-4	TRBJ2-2	CASTFLNTGELFF	TGTGCCAGCACCTTTTTGAACACCGGGGAGCTGTTTTTT
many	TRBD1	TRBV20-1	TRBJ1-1	CSASGGGTGLTEAFF	TGCAGTGCTAGTGGGGGGGGGACAGGGCTCACTGAAGCTTTCTTT
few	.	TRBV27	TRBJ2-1	CASSPSGYQYNEQFF	TGTGCCAGCAGTCCCTCAGGATATCAATACAATGAGCAGTTCTTC
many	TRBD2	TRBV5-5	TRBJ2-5	CASSRELAGGQETQYF	TGTGCCAGCAGCCGGGAACTAGCGGGGGGCCAAGAGACCCAGTACTTC
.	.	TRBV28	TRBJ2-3	CASSPGVGGQGADTQYF	TGTGCCAGCAGCCCTGGAGTGGGGGGGCAAGGAGCAGATACGCAGTATTTT
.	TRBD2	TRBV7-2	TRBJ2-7	CASSISRDYPAEQYF	TGTGCCAGCAGCATCTCAAGGGACTACCCTGCCGAGCAGTACTTC
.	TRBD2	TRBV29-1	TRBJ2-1	CSAIREGGEQFF	TGCAGCGCCATACGGGAGGGGGGAGAGCAGTTCTTC
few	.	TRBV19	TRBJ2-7	CASSILGPGAYEQYF	TGTGCCAGTAGTATCTTGGGGCCGGGGGCCTACGAGCAGTACTTC
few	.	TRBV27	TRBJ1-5	CASSPTGSGQPQHF	TGTGCCAGCAGTCCTACAGGGTCCGGTCAGCCCCAGCATTTT
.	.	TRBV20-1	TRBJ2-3	CSARTPGTSTDTQYF	TGCAGTGCTAGGACGCCGGGTACTAGCACAGATACGCAGTATTTT
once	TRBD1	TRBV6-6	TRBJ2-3	CASSRSGTGVILDTQYF	TGTGCCAGCAGTCGCTCCGGGACAGGGGTGATATTAGATACGCAGTATTTT
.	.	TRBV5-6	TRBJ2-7	CASSLTVVEYEQYF	TGTGCCAGCAGCTTGACGGTAGTGGAATACGAGCAGTACTTC
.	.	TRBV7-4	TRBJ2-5	CASRPGGETQYF	TGTGCCAGTCGACCCGGGGGAGAGACCCAGTACTTC
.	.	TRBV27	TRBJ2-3	CASSLTGDTQYF	TGTGCCAGCAGTCTCACAGGAGATACGCAGTATTTT
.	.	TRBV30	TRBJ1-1	CAWSVGVNTEAFF	TGTGCCTGGAGTGTGGGGGTAAACACTGAAGCTTTCTTT
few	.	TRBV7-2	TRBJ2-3	CASSLGSGSGGVRTQYF	TGTGCCAGCAGCTTAGGGTCGGGTAGCGGAGGGGTAAGGACGCAGTATTTT
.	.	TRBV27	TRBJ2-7	CASSLSGTIYEQYF	TGTGCCAGCAGTTTAAGCGGGACAATCTACGAGCAGTACTTC
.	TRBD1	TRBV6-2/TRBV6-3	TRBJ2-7	CASSPITGGFAYEQYF	TGTGCCAGCAGTCCGATTACAGGGGGCTTCGCCTACGAGCAGTACTTC
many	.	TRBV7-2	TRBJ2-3	CASSLRLTTGTDTQYF	TGTGCCAGCAGCTTAAGGTTGACGACGGGAACAGATACGCAGTATTTT
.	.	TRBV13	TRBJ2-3	CASKGMRGPTDTQYF	TGTGCCAGCAAGGGTATGCGGGGACCCACAGATACGCAGTATTTT
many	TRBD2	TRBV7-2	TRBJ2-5	CASKALAFQETQYF	TGTGCCAGCAAGGCACTAGCGTTCCAAGAGACCCAGTACTTC
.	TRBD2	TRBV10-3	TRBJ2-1	CALMSSGDEQFF	TGTGCCCTCATGAGTAGCGGGGATGAGCAGTTCTTC
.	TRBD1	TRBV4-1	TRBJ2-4	CASSQVPRGQEPILAKNIQYF	TGCGCCAGCAGCCAAGTTCCGCGGGGACAGGAGCCTATCCTAGCCAAAAACATTCAGTACTTC
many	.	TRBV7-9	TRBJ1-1	CASSQVSGGYTEAFF	TGTGCCAGCAGCCAGGTATCCGGGGGCTACACTGAAGCTTTCTTT
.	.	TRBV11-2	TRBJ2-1	CASSLDLSGVYNEQFF	TGTGCCAGCAGCTTAGATCTATCAGGGGTCTACAATGAGCAGTTCTTC
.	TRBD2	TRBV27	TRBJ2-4	CASSLSGLAGAVVNIQYF	TGTGCCAGCAGTTTGTCGGGACTAGCGGGGGCCGTCGTAAACATTCAGTACTTC
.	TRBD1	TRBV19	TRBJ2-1	CASSMDREDEQFF	TGTGCCAGTAGTATGGACAGGGAAGATGAGCAGTTCTTC
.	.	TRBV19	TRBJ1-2	CASRRRETNYGYTF	TGTGCCAGTAGAAGGAGGGAGACAAACTATGGCTACACCTTC
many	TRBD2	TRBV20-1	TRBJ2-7	CSAKGGTSGGYIYEQYF	TGCAGTGCTAAGGGCGGGACTAGCGGGGGGTATATCTACGAGCAGTACTTC
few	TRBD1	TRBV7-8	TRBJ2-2	CASSLEGAGTGELFF	TGTGCCAGCAGCTTAGAGGGGGCGGGCACCGGGGAGCTGTTTTTT
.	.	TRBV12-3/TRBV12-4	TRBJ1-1	CASSAPSGNTEAFF	TGTGCCAGCAGTGCCCCCTCAGGGAACACTGAAGCTTTCTTT
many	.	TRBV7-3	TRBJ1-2	CASSPTGRDGYTF	TGTGCCAGCAGCCCGACAGGAAGGGATGGCTACACCTTC
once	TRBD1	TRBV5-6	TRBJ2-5	CASSSDREGQTQYF	TGTGCCAGCAGCTCGGACAGGGAAGGGCAGACCCAGTACTTC
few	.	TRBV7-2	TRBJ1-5	CASSFEQGNQPQHF	TGTGCCAGCAGTTTCGAGCAGGGCAATCAGCCCCAGCATTTT
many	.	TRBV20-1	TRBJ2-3	CSARDFEGTTDTQYF	TGCAGTGCTAGAGATTTCGAGGGGACCACAGATACGCAGTATTTT
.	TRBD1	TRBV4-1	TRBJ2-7	CASSQEMQGVYEQYF	TGCGCCAGCAGCCAAGAAATGCAGGGGGTGTACGAGCAGTACTTC
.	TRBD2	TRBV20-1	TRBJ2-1	CSAEDLAGYNEQFF	TGCAGTGCGGAAGACCTAGCGGGGTACAATGAGCAGTTCTTC
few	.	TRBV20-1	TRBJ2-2	CSASHRTTAGGELFF	TGCAGTGCTAGCCACAGGACGACCGCGGGCGGGGAGCTGTTTTTT
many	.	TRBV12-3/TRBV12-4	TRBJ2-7	CASSTDISYEQYF	TGTGCCAGCAGTACGGACATCTCCTACGAGCAGTACTTC
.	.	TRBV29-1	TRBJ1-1	CSVLGQMAEAFF	TGCAGCGTCCTCGGACAGATGGCTGAAGCTTTCTTT
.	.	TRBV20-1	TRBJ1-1	CSALWGGAAEAFF	TGCAGTGCTTTGTGGGGGGGGGCTGCTGAAGCTTTCTTT
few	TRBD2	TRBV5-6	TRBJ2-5	CASSFASGGTQYF	TGTGCCAGCAGCTTTGCTAGCGGGGGGACCCAGTACTTC
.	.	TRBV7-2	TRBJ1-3	CASSFRDNSGNTIYF	TGTGCCAGCAGCTTCCGGGACAACTCTGGAAACACCATATATTTT
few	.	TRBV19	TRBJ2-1	CASSIILASPGNEQFF	TGTGCCAGTAGTATAATTCTAGCGTCACCGGGGAATGAGCAGTTCTTC
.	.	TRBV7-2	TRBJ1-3	CASSLVFLGGENTIYF	TGTGCCAGCAGCTTAGTATTCCTGGGGGGGGAAAACACCATATATTTT